This T cell receptor delta chain derives from a study of γδ T cells in repeated Plasmodium falciparum infection. Bulk repertoires came from Vgamma9/Vdelta2+ or Vdelta2-negative gammadelta T cells flow-sorted from PBMC. About this clone itself: A far larger clone is a single base away, which makes a read error likely. Other DNA sequences in the same sample also yield this CDR3.

CDR1 and CDR2 (germline): TSWWSYY, QGS. The trim removed 0 bases at V and 0 bases at J, leaving 12 bases unmatched. The CDR3 loop spans 19 amino acids. Sequencing covered both gamma and delta TCR chains per sample. TCRdb re-called the multiplex PCR reads via CATT. This sample carries over 90,000 delta-chain clones, 0.85% to 1% of them seen once, and the ten largest clones take 9% to 10%. The clonotype was recovered from a pool of human donors (malaria-infected and uninfected, not separated). The gene calls are TRDV1 and TRDJ1, with TRDD3 identical over 8 bases. TCRdb carries no J gene annotation; the J gene was assigned here by matching the DNA with germline. Specimen: gamma-delta T cells from blood. CDR3 in amino acids: CALGELSYQGDSYTDKLIF. For the CDR3, the DNA is TGTGCTCTTGGGGAACTATCCTACCAGGGGGATAGTTACACCGATAAACTCATCTTT.